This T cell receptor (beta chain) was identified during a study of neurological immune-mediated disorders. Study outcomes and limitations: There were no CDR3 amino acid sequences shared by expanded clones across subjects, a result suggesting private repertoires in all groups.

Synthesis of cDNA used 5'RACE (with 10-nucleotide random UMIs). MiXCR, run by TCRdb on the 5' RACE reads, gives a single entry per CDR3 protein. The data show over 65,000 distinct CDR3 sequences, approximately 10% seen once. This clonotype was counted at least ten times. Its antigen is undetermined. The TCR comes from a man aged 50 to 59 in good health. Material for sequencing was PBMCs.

The CDR3 loop is CSARTGQGYTEAFF. The CDR3 DNA sequence: TGCAGTGCTAGAACGGGACAGGGGTACACTGAAGCTTTCTTT. This chain connects TRBV20-1 to TRBJ1-1; 10 bases line up with TRBD1. Germline values: CDR1 DFQATT, CDR2 SNEGSKA (reference sequence). The CDR3 sequence is 14 residues long. After removal of 2 bases from V and 3 bases from J, the junction contained 3 bases not matched to a gene.